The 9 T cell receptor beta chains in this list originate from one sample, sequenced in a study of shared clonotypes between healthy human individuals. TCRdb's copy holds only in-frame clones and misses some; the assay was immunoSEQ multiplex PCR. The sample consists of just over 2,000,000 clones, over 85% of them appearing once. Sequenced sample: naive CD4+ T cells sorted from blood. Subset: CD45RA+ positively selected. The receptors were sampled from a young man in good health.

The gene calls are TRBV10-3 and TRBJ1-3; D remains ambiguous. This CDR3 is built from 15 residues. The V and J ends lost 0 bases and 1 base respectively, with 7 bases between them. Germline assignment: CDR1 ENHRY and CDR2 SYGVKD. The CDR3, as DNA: TGTGCCATCAGTGAGTCAGAAGGGTCTGGAAACACCATATATTTT. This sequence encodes CAISESEGSGNTIYF.

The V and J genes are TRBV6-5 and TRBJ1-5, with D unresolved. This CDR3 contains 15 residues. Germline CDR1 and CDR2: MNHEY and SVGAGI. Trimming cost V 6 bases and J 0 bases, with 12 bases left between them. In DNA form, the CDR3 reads TGTGCCAGCAGAGAACAGAGCCTTAGCAATCAGCCCCAGCATTTT. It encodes CASREQSLSNQPQHF.

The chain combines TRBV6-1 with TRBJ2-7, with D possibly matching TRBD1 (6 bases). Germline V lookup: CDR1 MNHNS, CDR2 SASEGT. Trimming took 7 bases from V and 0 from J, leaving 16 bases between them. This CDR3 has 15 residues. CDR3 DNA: TGTGCCAGCAATACCGTACAGGGTCCCTCCTACGAGCAGTACTTC. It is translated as CASNTVQGPSYEQYF.

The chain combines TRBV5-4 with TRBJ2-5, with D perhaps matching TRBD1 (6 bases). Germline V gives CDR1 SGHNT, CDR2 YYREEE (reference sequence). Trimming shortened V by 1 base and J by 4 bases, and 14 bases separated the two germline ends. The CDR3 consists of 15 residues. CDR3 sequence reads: CASSLPGTRGETQYF. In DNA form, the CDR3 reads TGTGCCAGCAGCTTGCCAGGGACAAGGGGAGAGACCCAGTACTTC.

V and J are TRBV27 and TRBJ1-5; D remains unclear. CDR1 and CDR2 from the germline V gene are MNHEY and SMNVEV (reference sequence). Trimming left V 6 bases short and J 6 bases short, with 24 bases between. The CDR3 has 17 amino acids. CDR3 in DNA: TGTGCCAGCAGACCAGCAGGTTATGGCATGCTCGGTCAGCCCCAGCATTTT. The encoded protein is CASRPAGYGMLGQPQHF.

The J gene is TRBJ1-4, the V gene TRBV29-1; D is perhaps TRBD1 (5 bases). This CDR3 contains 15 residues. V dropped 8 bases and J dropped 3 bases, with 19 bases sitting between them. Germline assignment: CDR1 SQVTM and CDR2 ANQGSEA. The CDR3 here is CSLGTNGLANEKLFF. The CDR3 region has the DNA TGCAGCCTTGGGACCAACGGGCTCGCTAATGAAAAACTGTTTTTT.

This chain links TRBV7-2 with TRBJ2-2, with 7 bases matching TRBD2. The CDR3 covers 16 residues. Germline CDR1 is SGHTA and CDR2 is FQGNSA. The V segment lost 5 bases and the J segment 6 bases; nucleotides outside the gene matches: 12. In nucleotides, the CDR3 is TGTGCCAGCAGCCTATCTGGCGGGGGTTTGGCCGGGGAGCTGTTTTTT. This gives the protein CASSLSGGGLAGELFF.

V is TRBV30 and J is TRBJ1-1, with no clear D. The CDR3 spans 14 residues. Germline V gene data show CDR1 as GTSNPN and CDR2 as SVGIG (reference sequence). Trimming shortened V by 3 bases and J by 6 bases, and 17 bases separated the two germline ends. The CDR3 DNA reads TGTGCCTGGAGCCCCAAAGGTGGGAGGGCTGAAGCTTTCTTT. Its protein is CAWSPKGGRAEAFF.

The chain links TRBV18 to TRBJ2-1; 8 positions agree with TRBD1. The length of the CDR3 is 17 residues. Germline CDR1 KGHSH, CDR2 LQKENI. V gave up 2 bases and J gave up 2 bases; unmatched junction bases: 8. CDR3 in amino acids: CASSPRTDRGPYNEQFF. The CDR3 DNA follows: TGTGCCAGCTCACCAAGGACCGACAGGGGACCCTACAATGAGCAGTTCTTC.